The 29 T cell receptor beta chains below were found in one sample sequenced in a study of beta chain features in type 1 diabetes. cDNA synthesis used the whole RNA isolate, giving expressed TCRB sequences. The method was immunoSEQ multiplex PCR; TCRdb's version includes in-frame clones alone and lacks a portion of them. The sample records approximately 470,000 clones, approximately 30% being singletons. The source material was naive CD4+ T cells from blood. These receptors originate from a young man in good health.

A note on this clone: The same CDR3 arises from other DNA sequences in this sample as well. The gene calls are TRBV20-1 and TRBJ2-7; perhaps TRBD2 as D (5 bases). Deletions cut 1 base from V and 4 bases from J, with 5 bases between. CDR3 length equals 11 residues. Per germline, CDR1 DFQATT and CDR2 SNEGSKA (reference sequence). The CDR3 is CSARGEYEQYF. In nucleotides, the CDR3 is TGCAGTGCTAGAGGGGAGTACGAGCAGTACTTC.

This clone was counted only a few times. In DNA form, the CDR3 reads TGTGCCTCCCGTTCCCGGGGGATCGAGCAGTACTTC. Encoded protein: CASRSRGIEQYF. The chain carries TRBV30 and TRBJ2-7; D perhaps matches TRBD2 (6 bases). V lost 7 bases and J 6 bases, leaving 16 bases between the germline ends. CDR1 and CDR2 (germline): GTSNPN, SVGIG (reference sequence). CDR3 size: 12 residues. The whole variable domain, remainder taken from reference TRBV30 and TRBJ2-7, is SQTIHQWPATLVQPVGSPLSLECTVEGTSNPNLYWYRQAAGRGLQLLFYSVGIGQISSEVPQNLSASRPQDRQFILSSKKLLLSDSGFYLCASRSRGIEQYFGPGTRLTVT.

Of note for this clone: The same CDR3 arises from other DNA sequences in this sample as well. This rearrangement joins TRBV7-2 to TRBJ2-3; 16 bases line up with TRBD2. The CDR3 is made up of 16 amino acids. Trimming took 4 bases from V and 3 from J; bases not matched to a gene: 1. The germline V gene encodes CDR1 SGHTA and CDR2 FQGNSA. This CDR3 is CASSSGLAGGTDTQYF. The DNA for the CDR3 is TGTGCCAGCAGCTCGGGACTAGCGGGAGGGACAGATACGCAGTATTTT.

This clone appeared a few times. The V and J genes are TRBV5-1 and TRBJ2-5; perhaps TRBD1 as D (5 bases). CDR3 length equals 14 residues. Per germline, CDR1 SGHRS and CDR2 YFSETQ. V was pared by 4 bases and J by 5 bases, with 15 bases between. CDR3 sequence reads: CASSPGRVGETQYF. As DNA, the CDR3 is TGCGCCAGCAGCCCTGGCAGGGTGGGGGAGACCCAGTACTTC.

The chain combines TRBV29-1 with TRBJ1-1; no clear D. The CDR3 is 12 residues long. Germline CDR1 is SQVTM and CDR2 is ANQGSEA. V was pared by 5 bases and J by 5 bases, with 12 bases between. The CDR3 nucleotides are TGCAGCGTTCGCACACCGGGGACTGAAGCTTTCTTT. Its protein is CSVRTPGTEAFF.

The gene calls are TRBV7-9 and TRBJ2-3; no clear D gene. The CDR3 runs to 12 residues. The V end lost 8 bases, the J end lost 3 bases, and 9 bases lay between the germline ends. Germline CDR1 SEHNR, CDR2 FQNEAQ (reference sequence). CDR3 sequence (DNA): TGTGCCAGCGCAATCAGGACAGATACGCAGTATTTT. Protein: CASAIRTDTQYF.

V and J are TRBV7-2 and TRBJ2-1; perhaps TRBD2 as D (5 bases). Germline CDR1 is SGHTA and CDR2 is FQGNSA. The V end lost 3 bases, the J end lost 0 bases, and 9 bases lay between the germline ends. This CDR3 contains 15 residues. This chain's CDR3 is CASSFDGNSYNEQFF. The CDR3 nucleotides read TGTGCCAGCAGCTTTGACGGGAACTCCTACAATGAGCAGTTCTTC.

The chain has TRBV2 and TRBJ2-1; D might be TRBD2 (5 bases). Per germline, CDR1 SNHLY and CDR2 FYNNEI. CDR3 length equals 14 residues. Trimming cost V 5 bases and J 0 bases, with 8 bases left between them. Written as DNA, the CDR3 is TGTGCCAGCAGTCAGGACTCCTCCTACAATGAGCAGTTCTTC. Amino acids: CASSQDSSYNEQFF.

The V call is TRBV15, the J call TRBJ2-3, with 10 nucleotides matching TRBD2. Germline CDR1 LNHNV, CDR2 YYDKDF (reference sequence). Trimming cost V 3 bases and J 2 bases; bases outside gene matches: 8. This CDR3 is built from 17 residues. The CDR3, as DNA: TGTGCCACCAGCAGGCTAGCGGGAGTTGGCCACACAGATACGCAGTATTTT. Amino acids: CATSRLAGVGHTDTQYF. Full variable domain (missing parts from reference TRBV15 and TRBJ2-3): DAMVIQNPRYQVTQFGKPVTLSCSQTLNHNVMYWYQQKSSQAPKLLFHYYDKDFNNEADTPDNFQSRRPNTSFCFLDIRSPGLGDTAMYLCATSRLAGVGHTDTQYFGPGTRLTVL.

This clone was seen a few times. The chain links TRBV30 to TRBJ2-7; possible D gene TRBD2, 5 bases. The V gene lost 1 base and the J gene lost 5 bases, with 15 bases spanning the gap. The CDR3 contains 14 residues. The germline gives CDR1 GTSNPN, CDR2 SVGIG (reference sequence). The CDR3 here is CAWSDEGVGHEQYF. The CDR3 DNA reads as TGTGCCTGGAGTGATGAGGGAGTCGGCCACGAGCAGTACTTC.

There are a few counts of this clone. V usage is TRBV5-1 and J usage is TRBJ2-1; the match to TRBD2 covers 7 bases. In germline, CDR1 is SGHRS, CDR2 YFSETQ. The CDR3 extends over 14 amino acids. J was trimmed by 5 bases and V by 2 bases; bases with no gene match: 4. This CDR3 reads CASSLSSGDNEQFF. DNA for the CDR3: TGCGCCAGCAGCTTATCTAGCGGAGACAATGAGCAGTTCTTC.

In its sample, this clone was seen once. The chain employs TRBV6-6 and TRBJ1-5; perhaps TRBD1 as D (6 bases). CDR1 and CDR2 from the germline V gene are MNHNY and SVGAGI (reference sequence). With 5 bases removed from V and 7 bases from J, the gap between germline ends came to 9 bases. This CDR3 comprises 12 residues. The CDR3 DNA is TGTGCCAGCAGTGGGGGCTTGCAGCCCCAGCATTTT. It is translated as CASSGGLQPQHF.

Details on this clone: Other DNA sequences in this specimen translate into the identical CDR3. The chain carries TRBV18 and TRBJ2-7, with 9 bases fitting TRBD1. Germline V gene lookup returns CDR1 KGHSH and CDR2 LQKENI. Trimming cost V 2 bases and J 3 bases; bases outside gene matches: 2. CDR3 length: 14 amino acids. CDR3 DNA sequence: TGTGCCAGCTCACCAGGGACAGGGAACTACGAGCAGTACTTC. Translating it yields CASSPGTGNYEQYF.

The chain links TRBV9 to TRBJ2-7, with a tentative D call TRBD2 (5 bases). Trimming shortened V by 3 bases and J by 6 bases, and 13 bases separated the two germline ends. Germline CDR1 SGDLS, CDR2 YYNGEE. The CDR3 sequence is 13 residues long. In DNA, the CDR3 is TGTGCCAGCAGCGCTAGTCCCGCGGGCGAGCAGTACTTC. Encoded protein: CASSASPAGEQYF.

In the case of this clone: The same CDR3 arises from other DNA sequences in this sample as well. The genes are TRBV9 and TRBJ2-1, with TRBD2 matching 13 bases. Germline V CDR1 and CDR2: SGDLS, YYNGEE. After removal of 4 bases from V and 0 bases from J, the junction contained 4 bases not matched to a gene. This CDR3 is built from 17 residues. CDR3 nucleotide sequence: TGTGCCAGCAGCCCTCGGACTAGCGGGAGCTCCTACAATGAGCAGTTCTTC. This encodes CASSPRTSGSSYNEQFF. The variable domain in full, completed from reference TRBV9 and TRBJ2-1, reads DSGVTQTPKHLITATGQRVTLRCSPRSGDLSVYWYQQSLDQGLQFLIQYYNGEERAKGNILERFSAQQFPDLHSELNLSSLELGDSALYFCASSPRTSGSSYNEQFFGPGTRLTVL.

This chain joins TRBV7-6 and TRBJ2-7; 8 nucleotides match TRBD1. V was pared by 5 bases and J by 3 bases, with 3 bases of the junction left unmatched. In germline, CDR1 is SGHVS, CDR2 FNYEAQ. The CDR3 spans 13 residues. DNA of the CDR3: TGTGCCAGCAGCCACGGACAGGGCTACGAGCAGTACTTC. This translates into CASSHGQGYEQYF.

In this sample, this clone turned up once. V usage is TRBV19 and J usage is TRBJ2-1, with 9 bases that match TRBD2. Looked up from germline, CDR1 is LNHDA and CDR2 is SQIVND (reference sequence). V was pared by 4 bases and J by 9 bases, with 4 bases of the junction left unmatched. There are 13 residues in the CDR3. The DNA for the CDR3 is TGTGCCAGTAGTACCCTAGCGGGACTTGAGCAGTTCTTC. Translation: CASSTLAGLEQFF.

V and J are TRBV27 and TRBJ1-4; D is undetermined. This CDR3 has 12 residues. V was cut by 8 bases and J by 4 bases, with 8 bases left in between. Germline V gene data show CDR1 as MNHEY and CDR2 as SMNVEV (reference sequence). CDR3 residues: CASALHNEKLFF. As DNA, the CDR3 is TGTGCCAGCGCCCTCCATAATGAAAAACTGTTTTTT.

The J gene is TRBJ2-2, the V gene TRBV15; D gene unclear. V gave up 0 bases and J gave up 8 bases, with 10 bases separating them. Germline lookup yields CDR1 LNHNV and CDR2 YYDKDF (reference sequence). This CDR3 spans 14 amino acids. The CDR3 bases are TGTGCCACCAGCAGAGATCCGTCCTATGGGGAGCTGTTTTTT. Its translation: CATSRDPSYGELFF.

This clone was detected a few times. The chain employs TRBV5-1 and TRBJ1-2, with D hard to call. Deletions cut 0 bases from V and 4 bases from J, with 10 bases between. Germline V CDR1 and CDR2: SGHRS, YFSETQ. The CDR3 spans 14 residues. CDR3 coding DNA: TGCGCCAGCAGCTTGGTCTCCGGGATCTATGGCTACACCTTC. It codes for CASSLVSGIYGYTF. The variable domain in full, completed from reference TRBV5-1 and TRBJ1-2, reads KAGVTQTPRYLIKTRGQQVTLSCSPISGHRSVSWYQQTPGQGLQFLFEYFSETQRNKGNFPGRFSGRQFSNSRSEMNVSTLELGDSALYLCASSLVSGIYGYTFGSGTRLTVV.

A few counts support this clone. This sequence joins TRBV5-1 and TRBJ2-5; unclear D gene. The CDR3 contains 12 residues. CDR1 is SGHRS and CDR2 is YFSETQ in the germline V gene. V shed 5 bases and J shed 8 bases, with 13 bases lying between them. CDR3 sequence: CASSPDGATQYF. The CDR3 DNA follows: TGCGCCAGCAGTCCGGACGGTGCCACCCAGTACTTC.

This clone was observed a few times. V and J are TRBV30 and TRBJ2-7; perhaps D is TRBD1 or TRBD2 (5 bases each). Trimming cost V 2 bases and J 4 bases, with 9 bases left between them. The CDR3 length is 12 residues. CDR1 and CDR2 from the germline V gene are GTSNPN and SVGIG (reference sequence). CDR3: CAWSLREYEQYF. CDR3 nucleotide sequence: TGTGCCTGGAGTCTCAGGGAGTACGAGCAGTACTTC.

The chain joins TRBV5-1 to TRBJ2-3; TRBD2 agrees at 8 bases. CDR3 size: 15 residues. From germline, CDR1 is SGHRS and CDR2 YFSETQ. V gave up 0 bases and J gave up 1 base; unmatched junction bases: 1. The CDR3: CASSLETSGTDTQYF. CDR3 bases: TGCGCCAGCAGCTTGGAGACTAGCGGCACAGATACGCAGTATTTT. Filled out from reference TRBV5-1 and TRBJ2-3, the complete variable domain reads KAGVTQTPRYLIKTRGQQVTLSCSPISGHRSVSWYQQTPGQGLQFLFEYFSETQRNKGNFPGRFSGRQFSNSRSEMNVSTLELGDSALYLCASSLETSGTDTQYFGPGTRLTVL.

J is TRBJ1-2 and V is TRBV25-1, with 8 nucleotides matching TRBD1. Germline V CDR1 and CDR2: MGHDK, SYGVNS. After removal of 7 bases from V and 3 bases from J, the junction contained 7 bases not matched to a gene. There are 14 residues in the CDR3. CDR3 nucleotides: TGTGCCAGCACCAGGGGACAGGCCGACTATGGCTACACCTTC. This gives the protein CASTRGQADYGYTF.

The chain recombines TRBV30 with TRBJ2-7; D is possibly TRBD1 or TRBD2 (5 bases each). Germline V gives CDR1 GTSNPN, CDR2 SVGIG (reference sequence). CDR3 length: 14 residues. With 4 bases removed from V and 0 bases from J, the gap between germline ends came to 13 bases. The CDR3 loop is CAWTNPGGSYEQYF. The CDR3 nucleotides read TGTGCCTGGACCAACCCTGGGGGCTCCTACGAGCAGTACTTC.

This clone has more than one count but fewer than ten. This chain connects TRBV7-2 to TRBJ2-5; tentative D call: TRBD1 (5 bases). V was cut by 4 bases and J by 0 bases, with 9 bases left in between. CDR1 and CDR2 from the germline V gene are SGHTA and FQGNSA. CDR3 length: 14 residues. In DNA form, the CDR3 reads TGTGCCAGCAGCTGGACACCGTACCAAGAGACCCAGTACTTC. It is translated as CASSWTPYQETQYF. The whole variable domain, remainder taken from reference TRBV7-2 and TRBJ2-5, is GAGVSQSPSNKVTEKGKDVELRCDPISGHTALYWYRQSLGQGLEFLIYFQGNSAPDKSGLPSDRFSAERTGGSVSTLTIQRTQQEDSAVYLCASSWTPYQETQYFGPGTRLLVL.

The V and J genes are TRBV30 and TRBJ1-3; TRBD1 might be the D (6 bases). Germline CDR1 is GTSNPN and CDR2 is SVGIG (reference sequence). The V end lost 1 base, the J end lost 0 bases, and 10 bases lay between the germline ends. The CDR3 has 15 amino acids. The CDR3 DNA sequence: TGTGCCTGGAGTGCAGGGGTCCGCTCTGGAAACACCATATATTTT. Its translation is CAWSAGVRSGNTIYF.

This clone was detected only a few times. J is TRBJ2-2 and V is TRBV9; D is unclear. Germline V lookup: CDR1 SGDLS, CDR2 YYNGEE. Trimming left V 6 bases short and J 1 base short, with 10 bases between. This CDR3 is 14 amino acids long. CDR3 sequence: CASNRHRNTGELFF. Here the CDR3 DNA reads TGTGCCAGCAACCGACACCGGAACACCGGGGAGCTGTTTTTT.

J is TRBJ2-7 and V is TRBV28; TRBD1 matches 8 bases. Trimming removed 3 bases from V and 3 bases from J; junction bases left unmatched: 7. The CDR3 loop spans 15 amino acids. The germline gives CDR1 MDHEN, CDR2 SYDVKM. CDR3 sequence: CASSFGDRGFYEQYF. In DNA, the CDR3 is TGTGCCAGCAGTTTCGGCGACAGGGGTTTCTACGAGCAGTACTTC. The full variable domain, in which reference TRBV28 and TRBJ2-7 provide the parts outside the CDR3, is DVKVTQSSRYLVKRTGEKVFLECVQDMDHENMFWYRQDPGLGLRLIYFSYDVKMKEKGDIPEGYSVSREKKERFSLILESASTNQTSMYLCASSFGDRGFYEQYFGPGTRLTVT.